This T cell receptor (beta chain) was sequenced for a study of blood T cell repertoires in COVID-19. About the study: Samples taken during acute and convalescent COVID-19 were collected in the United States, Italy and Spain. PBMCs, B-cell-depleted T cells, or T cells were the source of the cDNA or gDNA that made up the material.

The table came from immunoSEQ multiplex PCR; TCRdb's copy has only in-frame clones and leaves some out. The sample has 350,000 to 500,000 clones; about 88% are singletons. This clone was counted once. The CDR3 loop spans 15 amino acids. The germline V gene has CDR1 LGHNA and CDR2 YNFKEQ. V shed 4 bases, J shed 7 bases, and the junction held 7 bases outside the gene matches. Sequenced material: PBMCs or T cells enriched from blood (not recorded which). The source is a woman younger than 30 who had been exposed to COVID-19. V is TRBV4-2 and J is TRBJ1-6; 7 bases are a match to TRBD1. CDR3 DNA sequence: TGTGCCAGCAGCCTCCGGGACAGCTTCAATTCACCCCTCCACTTT. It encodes CASSLRDSFNSPLHF.